A selection of T cell receptor beta chains follows, all from one sample in a study of T-cell memory formation after mild COVID-19. TCRdb reprocessed the 5' RACE reads with MiXCR, giving one entry per CDR3 protein. The profile shows fewer than 650,000 distinct CDR3 sequences, 17% of them singletons. Source material: PBMCs or a T cell subset sorted from them (not recorded which). The receptors derive from an adult woman who had mild COVID-19 (a few samples of this study predate the infection). Cell type and time point are not known. Each CDR3 is given with its conserved first and last residue. The D gene is left open where the match is weak. Size is omitted from some rows. Given values are once, few, many or a class for expanded clones.

DNA: TGCAGTGCTAGGGGCTCTGGCACTAGCGGGGTAACCTACGAGCAGTACTTC; CDR3: CSARGSGTSGVTYEQYF; J: TRBJ2-7; V: TRBV20-1; size: -; D: TRBD2
DNA: TGTGCCAGCAGGTGGAGTACTAGCGGTTACACCGGGGAGCTGTTTTTT; CDR3: CASRWSTSGYTGELFF; J: TRBJ2-2; V: TRBV12-3/TRBV12-4; size: few; D: TRBD2
DNA: TGCAGCGTCTACAGGGCGGTGAACACTGAAGCTTTCTTT; CDR3: CSVYRAVNTEAFF; J: TRBJ1-1; V: TRBV29-1; size: many; D: -
DNA: TGTGCCAGCAGCGTAGGGCTAGCGGGGGGCCCTACAGATACGCAGTATTTT; CDR3: CASSVGLAGGPTDTQYF; J: TRBJ2-3; V: TRBV9; size: -; D: TRBD2
DNA: TGTGCCAGCAGCTTTTACTCCGGGCGAACCGACACTGAAGCTTTCTTT; CDR3: CASSFYSGRTDTEAFF; J: TRBJ1-1; V: TRBV11-3; size: -; D: -
DNA: TGTGCCAGCAGTTTCCCACAGGGGGCGAACACCGGGGAGCTGTTTTTT; CDR3: CASSFPQGANTGELFF; J: TRBJ2-2; V: TRBV6-6; size: -; D: TRBD1
DNA: TGTGCCAGCAGCGCCCGACTAGCGGGGGACTTATGGAGTGAGCAGTTCTTC; CDR3: CASSARLAGDLWSEQFF; J: TRBJ2-1; V: TRBV9; size: -; D: TRBD2
DNA: TGTGCCAGCACTCTATCGACGCGAAGGGGTGAGCAGTTCTTC; CDR3: CASTLSTRRGEQFF; J: TRBJ2-1; V: TRBV12-3/TRBV12-4; size: -; D: -
DNA: TGCGCCAGCAGCCAAGGATCTCACCTGGAGACCCAGTACTTC; CDR3: CASSQGSHLETQYF; J: TRBJ2-5; V: TRBV4-1; size: few; D: -
DNA: TGTGCCAGCAGTCTGGGACTAGTTGTGGAGTTCTTC; CDR3: CASSLGLVVEFF; J: TRBJ2-1; V: TRBV12-3/TRBV12-4; size: -; D: TRBD2
DNA: TGTGCCACCGGGGGAAGGACTTCACCCTGGTACGAGCAGTACTTC; CDR3: CATGGRTSPWYEQYF; J: TRBJ2-7; V: TRBV19; size: -; D: -
DNA: TGTGCCAGCAGCGCAAGACAGGGGGCGGGTGAGACCCAGTACTTC; CDR3: CASSARQGAGETQYF; J: TRBJ2-5; V: TRBV7-9; size: few; D: TRBD1
DNA: TGTGCCAGCAGTTACCCCGGTCCGGGCAATCAGCCCCAGCATTTT; CDR3: CASSYPGPGNQPQHF; J: TRBJ1-5; V: TRBV6-5; size: few; D: -
DNA: TGCAGTGCCTCTCGTCGGGCAGGGCAAGAGACCCAGTACTTC; CDR3: CSASRRAGQETQYF; J: TRBJ2-5; V: TRBV20-1; size: -; D: -
DNA: TGTGCCAGCAGTTTACAGGTCTCCTACAATGAGCAGTTCTTC; CDR3: CASSLQVSYNEQFF; J: TRBJ2-1; V: TRBV12-3/TRBV12-4; size: -; D: -
DNA: TGCGCCAGCAGCCCCTGGGGGGTAAGCAATGAGCAGTTCTTC; CDR3: CASSPWGVSNEQFF; J: TRBJ2-1; V: TRBV5-1; size: -; D: -
DNA: TGCAGTGCCACGCCCGGCCGGCTGAACACTGAAGCTTTCTTT; CDR3: CSATPGRLNTEAFF; J: TRBJ1-1; V: TRBV20-1; size: -; D: -
DNA: TGCAGCGTTGACGGAAACCACTATGGCTACACCTTC; CDR3: CSVDGNHYGYTF; J: TRBJ1-2; V: TRBV29-1; size: few; D: -
DNA: TGTGCCAGCAGCTCCCCCCCGGAGGGCAATGAGCAGTTCTTC; CDR3: CASSSPPEGNEQFF; J: TRBJ2-1; V: TRBV7-2; size: -; D: -
DNA: TGTGCCAGCAGACCATCGACAGGGGGGGCAGATACGCAGTATTTT; CDR3: CASRPSTGGADTQYF; J: TRBJ2-3; V: TRBV7-6; size: few; D: TRBD1
DNA: TGTGCCAGCAGTCCGGACGGAACCTCTGGAAACACCATATATTTT; CDR3: CASSPDGTSGNTIYF; J: TRBJ1-3; V: TRBV6-6; size: -; D: -
DNA: TGTGCCAGCAGTTTAGTGGGGACAGCCGCATTCTCTGGAAACACCATATATTTT; CDR3: CASSLVGTAAFSGNTIYF; J: TRBJ1-3; V: TRBV27; size: -; D: TRBD1
DNA: TGTGCCAGCAGCTTCGGAGAGAAACTTGAGCAGTTCTTC; CDR3: CASSFGEKLEQFF; J: TRBJ2-1; V: TRBV7-7; size: -; D: -
DNA: TGTGCCAGCAGCTTAGTAAGTTGGGGGGACAGGGGATTCTCTAGCAATCAGCCCCAGCATTTT; CDR3: CASSLVSWGDRGFSSNQPQHF; J: TRBJ1-5; V: TRBV7-9; size: few; D: TRBD1
DNA: TGTGCCACCAGCCTAATGACAGGCGTCTTCTATGGCTACACCTTC; CDR3: CATSLMTGVFYGYTF; J: TRBJ1-2; V: TRBV15; size: few; D: -
DNA: TGCGCCAGCAGCTTGACCGCCGAAACTGGGTGGGGTAACTCCTACGAGCAGTACTTC; CDR3: CASSLTAETGWGNSYEQYF; J: TRBJ2-7; V: TRBV5-1; size: -; D: -
DNA: TGTGCCACCAGTGCGGACAGGGAAGAGACCCAGTACTTC; CDR3: CATSADREETQYF; J: TRBJ2-5; V: TRBV24-1; size: -; D: TRBD1
DNA: TGTGCCAGCAGCGTCGGGGACAGCTACGAGCAGTACTTC; CDR3: CASSVGDSYEQYF; J: TRBJ2-7; V: TRBV9; size: few; D: TRBD1
DNA: TGTGCCAGCAGCATCGGACTCTCTGGAAACACCATATATTTT; CDR3: CASSIGLSGNTIYF; J: TRBJ1-3; V: TRBV12-3/TRBV12-4; size: few; D: -
DNA: TGTGCCACCAGCCAAGGACTAACTACCAATCAGCCCCAGCATTTT; CDR3: CATSQGLTTNQPQHF; J: TRBJ1-5; V: TRBV15; size: many; D: -
DNA: TGTGCCAGCAGTTTAAGTACGAACACTGAAGCTTTCTTT; CDR3: CASSLSTNTEAFF; J: TRBJ1-1; V: TRBV12-3/TRBV12-4; size: many; D: -
DNA: TGTGCCAGCTCACCAGCAGGCACAGGGAATAATTCACCCCTCCACTTT; CDR3: CASSPAGTGNNSPLHF; J: TRBJ1-6; V: TRBV18; size: few; D: -
DNA: TGCGCCAGCAGCTTGGTAAATATACTAGCTAATACAAATGAGCAGTTCTTC; CDR3: CASSLVNILANTNEQFF; J: TRBJ2-1; V: TRBV5-1; size: -; D: -
DNA: TGTGCCAGCAGTCCAGGGGGGACAGGGGGAACTGAAGCTTTCTTT; CDR3: CASSPGGTGGTEAFF; J: TRBJ1-1; V: TRBV6-5; size: many; D: TRBD1
DNA: TGTGCCAGCAGGAGAGACAGCCGGGCAGAGCCCGGGGAGCTGTTTTTT; CDR3: CASRRDSRAEPGELFF; J: TRBJ2-2; V: TRBV21-1; size: -; D: -